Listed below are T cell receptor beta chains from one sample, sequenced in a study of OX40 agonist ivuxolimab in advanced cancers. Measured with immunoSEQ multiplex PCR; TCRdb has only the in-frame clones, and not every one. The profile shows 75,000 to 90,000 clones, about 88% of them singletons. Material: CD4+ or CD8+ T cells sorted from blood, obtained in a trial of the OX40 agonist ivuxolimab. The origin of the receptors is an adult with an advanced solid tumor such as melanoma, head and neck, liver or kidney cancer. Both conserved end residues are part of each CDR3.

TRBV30	CAQGLDSSTQYF
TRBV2	CASSAAGGMETQYF
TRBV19	CASRLSQGNYGYTF
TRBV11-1	CASSSQGAADTQYF
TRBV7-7	CASSLPSRAQLGQYF
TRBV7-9	CASSRAGGREQYF
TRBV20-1	CSAREGYGYTF
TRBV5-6	CASSLWDRVQYGYTF
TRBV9	CASGRVAGPSYEQYF
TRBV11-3	CASSSGASSYEQYF
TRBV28	CASRKTGTYNEQFF
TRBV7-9	CASSLSGSPETRKQFF
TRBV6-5	CASRRTSGEALYF
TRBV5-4	CAASVGTSGSVSYNEQFF
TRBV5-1	CASSLGPQGDTGELFF
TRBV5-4	CASSAGDRGQFF
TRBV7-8	CASSLRDRGANVLTF
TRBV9	CASSVELGNEQYF
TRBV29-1	CSVRNRGQYEQYF
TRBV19	CASSIRPGGKEKLFF
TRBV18	CASSPTRVEQYF
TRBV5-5	CASSFWTANTEAFF
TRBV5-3	CARSLGTGGNTIYF
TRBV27	CASSGVSLGETQYF
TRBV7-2	CASSSLGRGQGSPLHF
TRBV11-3	CASSLDSTGTGTMNTEAFF
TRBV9	CASSVTVEGEAFF
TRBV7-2	CASSLEHANQPQHF
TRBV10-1	CASSESGYSPLHF
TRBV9	CASMRNTGELFF
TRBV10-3	CAISEAGWAPGRATSRQDNEQFF
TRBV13	CASSPRRGSGRPDTQYF
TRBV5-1	CASSLVSAGAANEKLFF
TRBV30	CAWSWGGQLNTEAFF
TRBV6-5	CASSSYRGSGNTIYF
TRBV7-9	CASSLAGTWNTEAFF
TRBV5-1	CASSSDRSSGANVLTF
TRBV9	CASSVEWLAVNTGELFF
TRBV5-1	CASSSGVGNTEAFF
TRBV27	CASSSRQGIRNTEAFF
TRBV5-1	CASSLRREGTDTQYF
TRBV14	CASSQVTSSGANVLTF
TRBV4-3	CASSQDILAALSGGTDTQYF
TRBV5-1	CASSLQETQYF
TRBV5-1	CASSLALGLAGSNTGELFF
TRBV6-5	CASSGLSSGKETQYF
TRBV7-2	CASSVSSGANVLTF
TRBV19	CASRGDYNEQFF
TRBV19	CASSIGPSYEQYF
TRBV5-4	CASSSSKSLFEEQFF
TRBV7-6	CASSTLGQGRPRAFF
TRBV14	CASSQLPVWQFF